The present T cell receptor beta chain was sequenced within a study of blood T cell repertoires in COVID-19. Study-wide context: Whether acute or convalescent, the COVID-19 samples came from the United States, Italy and Spain. PBMCs, B-cell-depleted T cells, or T cells provided the cDNA or gDNA that made up the material.

The CDR3 sequence is 14 residues long. Germline V gene data show CDR1 as SGHDN and CDR2 as FVKESK. Trimming took 4 bases from V and 5 from J, leaving 14 bases between them. Under the authors' procedure: Cell counts per sample came from amplifying reference gene primers. The repertoire was sequenced with immunoSEQ multiplex PCR; TCRdb's copy has only in-frame clones and lacks some. D and trimming were read from the DNA, whereas the V and J calls and clone size are those reported in that table. The sample lists about 160,000 clones; over 75% were seen once. This clonotype was obtained from a man aged 70 or older with acute or convalescent COVID-19. The sample consisted of peripheral blood. V and J are TRBV14 and TRBJ1-1; a weak D match, TRBD1 (6 bases). The CDR3 is CASSLQGISTEAFF. The CDR3 bases are TGTGCCAGCAGCCTACAGGGAATTAGTACTGAAGCTTTCTTT.